Listed below are T cell receptor beta chains from one sample, sequenced in a study of blood T cell repertoires in COVID-19. Some clones are missing from TCRdb's copy, which holds only in-frame ones; the method was immunoSEQ multiplex PCR. The table includes about 170,000 clones, 70% to 85% detected once. Sequences were obtained from PBMCs or T cells enriched from blood (not recorded which). The source is a man in his forties or fifties who had recovered from COVID-19. CDR3s include the opening cysteine and the closing phenylalanine or tryptophan. A D gene is named only where the DNA matches it firmly. Not every row has a clone size; where given, it reads once, few, many or a size class.

v_gene	j_gene	len	abundance	d_gene	CDR3nt	CDR3aa
TRBV5-6	TRBJ2-7	14	NA	NA	TGTGCCAGCAGCGGAACGGGAAGGCCCTACGAGCAGTACTTC	CASSGTGRPYEQYF
TRBV3-1/TRBV3-2	TRBJ1-2	16	NA	TRBD1	TGTGCCAGCAGCCAAGCTTATTCCACAGGGGGCTATGGCTACACCTTC	CASSQAYSTGGYGYTF
TRBV6-5	TRBJ2-3	14	NA	NA	TGTGCCAGCAGTTCCAGCGTTGGCACAGATACGCAGTATTTT	CASSSSVGTDTQYF
TRBV24-1	TRBJ2-7	16	NA	NA	TGTGCCACCAGTGACCATAGAGGAGGGTTGACCAGCGAGCAGTACTTC	CATSDHRGGLTSEQYF
TRBV3-1/TRBV3-2	TRBJ2-5	13	NA	NA	TGTGCCAGCAGAATTACTCCTGAAGAGACCCAGTACTTC	CASRITPEETQYF
TRBV3-1/TRBV3-2	TRBJ1-5	17	NA	TRBD1	TGTGCCAGCAGCCAGACCGGGACAGGTTATAGCAATCAGCCCCAGCATTTT	CASSQTGTGYSNQPQHF
TRBV19	TRBJ2-1	13	NA	NA	TGTGCCAGTAGTAAGGACTTCTACAATGAGCAGTTCTTC	CASSKDFYNEQFF
TRBV6-5	TRBJ1-4	15	NA	NA	TGTGCCAGCAGAGGCTCAGGGTCGACTAATGAAAAACTGTTTTTT	CASRGSGSTNEKLFF
TRBV19	TRBJ1-5	19	NA	TRBD1	TGTGCCAGTAGTATCCCCTTTGACAGGGGGCTTGGAAGCAATCAGCCCCAGCATTTT	CASSIPFDRGLGSNQPQHF
TRBV7-8	TRBJ1-2	16	NA	NA	TGTGCCAGCAGCTCCCAGAACCGACAGGCAAGAGGAGGCTACACCTTC	CASSSQNRQARGGYTF
TRBV7-2	TRBJ1-2	13	NA	NA	TGTGCCAGCAGCTTATCCCAGGGTAGAAGCTACACCTTC	CASSLSQGRSYTF
TRBV10-1	TRBJ2-7	16	NA	NA	TGCGCCAGCAGTGATGGTCCCCCGAGGGAAACCTACGAGCAGTACTTC	CASSDGPPRETYEQYF
TRBV5-1	TRBJ1-1	15	NA	TRBD1	TGCGCCAGCAGCCGGGACCCAGGGGGCGGCACTGAAGCTTTCTTT	CASSRDPGGGTEAFF
TRBV9	TRBJ2-3	12	once	TRBD1	TGTGCCAGCAGCCTTCGACAGGGAGCGCAGTATTTT	CASSLRQGAQYF
TRBV6-6	TRBJ1-1	13	NA	TRBD1	TGTGCCAGCCGGGACAGCAGCCACACTGAAGCTTTCTTT	CASRDSSHTEAFF
TRBV9	TRBJ2-5	16	NA	TRBD1	TGTGCCAGCAGTGATTCGTGGGGACAGGGGAAAGAGACCCAGTACTTC	CASSDSWGQGKETQYF
TRBV13	TRBJ1-5	14	once	NA	TGTGCCAGCAGCTTAGGACAGATCAATCAGCCCCAGCATTTT	CASSLGQINQPQHF
TRBV10-3	TRBJ2-1	14	NA	TRBD2	TGTGCCATCAATGGACTAGCGGGGGGCAATGAGCAGTTCTTC	CAINGLAGGNEQFF
TRBV18	TRBJ1-1	14	NA	TRBD1	TGTGCCAGCTCACCATCTACAGGGGGAACTGAAGCTTTCTTT	CASSPSTGGTEAFF
TRBV27	TRBJ1-2	14	few	TRBD1	TGTGCCAGCAGTTCCGACAGGGGTCACTATGGCTACACCTTC	CASSSDRGHYGYTF
TRBV7-2	TRBJ2-2	16	NA	NA	TGTGCCAGCAGCTTAGCGGGGGGACTGAACACCGGGGAGCTGTTTTTT	CASSLAGGLNTGELFF
TRBV12-5	TRBJ1-2	13	NA	NA	TGTGCTAGTGGTTTGACCAGGGCGGATGGCTACACCTTC	CASGLTRADGYTF
TRBV27	TRBJ2-2	15	NA	TRBD2	TGTGCCACCGAGCGGGGATACCCGAACACCGGGGAGCTGTTTTTT	CATERGYPNTGELFF
TRBV7-9	TRBJ2-1	16	NA	NA	TGTGCCAGCAGCTTAGCGGGACTCATAACCTACAATGAGCAGTTCTTC	CASSLAGLITYNEQFF
TRBV3-1/TRBV3-2	TRBJ1-4	15	once	TRBD1	TGTGCCAGCAGCTCCCCACAGGGGATGGGGGAAAAACTGTTTTTT	CASSSPQGMGEKLFF
TRBV30	TRBJ1-4	15	NA	TRBD1	TGTGCCTGGAGTGGGGGGACAGGGAAATATGAAAAACTGTTTTTT	CAWSGGTGKYEKLFF
TRBV6-4	TRBJ1-6	17	NA	TRBD1	TGTGCCAGCAGTGACCCGGGACAGCCCCTCGATAATTCACCCCTCCACTTT	CASSDPGQPLDNSPLHF
TRBV28	TRBJ1-4	18	NA	TRBD1	TGTGCCAGCAGTTTAAAATGGACAGGGGGCTTCGCTAATGAAAAACTGTTTTTT	CASSLKWTGGFANEKLFF
TRBV5-1	TRBJ2-7	15	NA	TRBD2	TGCGCCAGCAGCATAAAAGCGGGGGACCTGTACGAGCAGTACTTC	CASSIKAGDLYEQYF
TRBV7-8	TRBJ2-7	17	NA	TRBD2	TGTGCCAGCAGCTCCGGCGGGCTAGCGGGGGGTATTTACGAGCAGTACTTC	CASSSGGLAGGIYEQYF
TRBV5-3	TRBJ1-2	17	once	TRBD1	TGTGCCAGAAGCTTGACAGGGGTTGGATCTTTTAACTATGGCTACACCTTC	CARSLTGVGSFNYGYTF
TRBV7-9	TRBJ2-3	14	NA	TRBD2	TGTGCCAGCAGCTCGGCGGGGGTCACAGATACGCAGTATTTT	CASSSAGVTDTQYF
TRBV18	TRBJ1-3	13	NA	NA	TGTGCCAGCTCACCCGGTACCGGAAACACCATATATTTT	CASSPGTGNTIYF
TRBV7-6	TRBJ1-5	15	NA	NA	TGTGCCAGCAGCTTAGTGGGGGGTAGTAATCAGCCCCAGCATTTT	CASSLVGGSNQPQHF
TRBV3-1/TRBV3-2	TRBJ2-1	15	NA	NA	TGTGCCAGCAGCCAACGGACTGGAAATTTACATGAGCAGTTCTTC	CASSQRTGNLHEQFF